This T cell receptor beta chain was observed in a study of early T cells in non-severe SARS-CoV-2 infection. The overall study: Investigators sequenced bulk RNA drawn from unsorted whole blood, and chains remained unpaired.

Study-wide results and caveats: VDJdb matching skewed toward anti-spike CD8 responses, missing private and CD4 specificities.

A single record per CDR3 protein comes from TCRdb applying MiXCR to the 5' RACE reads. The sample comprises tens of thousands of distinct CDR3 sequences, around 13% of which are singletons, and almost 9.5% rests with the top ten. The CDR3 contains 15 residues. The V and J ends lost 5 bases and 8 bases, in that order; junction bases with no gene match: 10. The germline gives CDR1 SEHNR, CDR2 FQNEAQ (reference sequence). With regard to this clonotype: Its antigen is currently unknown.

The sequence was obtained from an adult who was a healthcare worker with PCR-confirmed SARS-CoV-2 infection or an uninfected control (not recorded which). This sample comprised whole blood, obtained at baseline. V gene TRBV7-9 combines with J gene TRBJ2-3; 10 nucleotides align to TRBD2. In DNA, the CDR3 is TGTGCCAGCAGCCGGCTAGCGGGAGAAGTGACTACGCAGTATTTT. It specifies CASSRLAGEVTTQYF.